This T cell receptor (beta chain) was captured in a study of identical twins. Findings of the study overall: Within beta out-of-frame sequences, the excess sharing observed between twins was weaker.

The ends lost 4 bases at V and 1 base at J; junction bases unmatched: 7. The length of the CDR3 is 15 residues. The germline V gene has CDR1 SGHRS and CDR2 YFSETQ. As regards this clonotype: No antigen is known for it.

It was template switching that added a universal primer site, and there were unique molecular identifiers on the cDNA. MiXCR, applied by TCRdb to the 5' RACE reads, yields one record per CDR3 protein. The data show roughly 200,000 distinct CDR3 sequences, roughly 15% seen once. The same sample was also studied in work on T cells expressing NK-cell markers. That study reports: TCR beta repertoires came from sorted CD3+CD56+NKG2C+, CD3+CD56+NKG2C- and CD3+CD56-NKG2C+ T cells. HCMV serostatus: seven of eight sequenced donors positive, one negative.

This sequence originates from a woman aged 18-29 years in good health. J is TRBJ1-1 and V is TRBV5-1; 7 bases line up with TRBD1. Sample: CD8+ T cells sorted from blood. CDR3 in DNA: TGCGCCAGCAGCGTGGACCAGGGGGGGAACACTGAAGCTTTCTTT. Amino acids: CASSVDQGGNTEAFF.